This record covers a single T cell receptor (beta chain). This clone's antigen is unknown. The record has no base qualities; no much larger clone is one base away. TCRbeta CDR3 regions were amplified from genomic DNA using the immunoSEQ Assay, a bias-controlled multiplex PCR. In the original analysis: The number of nucleated cells in each sample was estimated from the amplification of reference gene primers within the assay. To quantify the absolute abundance of each unique TCRbeta CDR3 rearrangement, sequence reads were collapsed and filtered. Productive Simpson clonality was computed per sample as the square root of Simpson's diversity index over productive rearrangements. In TCRdb, the immuneACCESS table is reduced to in-frame sequences with V and J assigned. These tables do not hold every clone; where another copy was compared, an unresolved V gene accounts for under half, and the others remain unexplained. V and J calls and clone size come straight from that table; D and trimming were deduced from the DNA. This sample is represented by 98,000 or so clones; about four fifths of them were singletons. Under 5% of the sample goes to the ten largest clones.

As encoded in the germline V gene (reference sequence), CDR1 is SEHNR while CDR2 is FQNEAQ. The CDR3 starts with the cysteine, ends with the phenylalanine, and has 17 residues. CDR3 DNA only is kept here, 51 bases in frame from base 1. V and J lose 3 bases and 8 bases, and a span of 22 bases separates them. The collaborating institutions used their own protocols to collect whole blood in K2EDTA tubes. For TCRbeta analysis, collaborator samples were shipped as frozen whole blood, as isolated PBMCs, or as DNA extracted from either sample type. This record comes from a study of blood T cell repertoires in COVID-19 (TCRdb year 2020). For the study in its entirety: Collaborator samples came from the United States, Italy and Spain and covered acute and convalescent phases of COVID-19. The prospective study material was composed of cDNA or gDNA derived from T cells, B-cell-depleted T cells, or PBMCs. Subjects who had been exposed to COVID-19, were actively infected with it, or had recovered from it provided the deeply sampled blood TCRbeta repertoires that made up the dataset. The repertoires were made available in a free public database intended to serve as a resource for research on the immune response to SARS-CoV-2. Samples were obtained from the ongoing ImmuneRACE study (first 160 participants) and from 1,254 subjects provided by 6 global collaborators. Sample metadata almost always included a de-identified subject ID, COVID-19 status, age in years and sex. HLA class I and class II types, where available, came from metadata supplied by the sample provider rather than from assay-based typing.

General conclusions and limits of the study: Clinical and demographic metadata were provided uncurated, with the amount varying by source and participant.

The chain is assembled from TRBV7-9 and TRBJ1-4; a tentative D match to TRBD1 spans 6 bases. Specimen: peripheral blood. This receptor was identified in a woman in her seventies with acute or convalescent COVID-19. CDR3 sequence: CASSFAGRGELEEKLFF. The bases read TGTGCCAGCAGCTTCGCCGGCAGGGGAGAGTTGGAGGAAAAACTGTTTTTT.